This T cell receptor (beta chain) came from a study of cytomegalovirus exposure and HLA in healthy donors. A remark on this clone: Its antigen remains unidentified.

Points from the study as a whole: Sequencing likely generated an artifact that appeared as a cluster of highly shared sequence variants. TCR beta sequences reportedly predicted the HLA-A and HLA-B alleles of most subjects accurately. The later analysis indicated that the majority of CMV-associated TCR beta chains appeared HLA-restricted.

CDR1 and CDR2 from the germline V gene are LGHNA and YNFKEQ. The CDR3 length is 15 residues. V gave up 1 base and J gave up 1 base; unmatched junction bases: 0. With 60 Vbeta and 13 Jbeta primers, the PCR was carried out. Clones were sequenced by immunoSEQ multiplex PCR, and TCRdb holds only the in-frame ones, with some missing. The sample carries about 200,000 clones, approximately 79% recorded once. The specimen sequenced was PBMCs. This sequence joins TRBV4-2 and TRBJ2-3, with 9 bases fitting TRBD2. The receptor was isolated from a girl aged 5-17 years in good health and CMV-seropositive. This CDR3 reads CASSQVAGGTDTQYF. As DNA, the CDR3 is TGTGCCAGCAGCCAAGTAGCGGGGGGCACAGATACGCAGTATTTT.